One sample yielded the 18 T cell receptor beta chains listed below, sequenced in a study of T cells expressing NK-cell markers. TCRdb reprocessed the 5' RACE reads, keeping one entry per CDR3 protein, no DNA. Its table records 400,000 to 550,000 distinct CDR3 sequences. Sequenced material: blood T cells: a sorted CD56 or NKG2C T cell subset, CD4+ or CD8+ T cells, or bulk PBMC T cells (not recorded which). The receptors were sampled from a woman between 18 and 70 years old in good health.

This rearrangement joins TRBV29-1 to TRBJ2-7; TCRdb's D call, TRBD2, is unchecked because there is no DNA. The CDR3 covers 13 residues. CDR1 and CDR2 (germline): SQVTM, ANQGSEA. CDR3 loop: CSVAGRGGYEQYF.

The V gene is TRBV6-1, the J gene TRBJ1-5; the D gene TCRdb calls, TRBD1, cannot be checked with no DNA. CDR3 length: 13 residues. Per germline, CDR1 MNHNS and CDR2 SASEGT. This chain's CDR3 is CASSVWTGQPQHF.

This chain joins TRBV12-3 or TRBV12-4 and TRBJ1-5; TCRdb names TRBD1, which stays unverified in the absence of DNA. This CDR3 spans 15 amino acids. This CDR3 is CASRAGQGDNQPQHF.

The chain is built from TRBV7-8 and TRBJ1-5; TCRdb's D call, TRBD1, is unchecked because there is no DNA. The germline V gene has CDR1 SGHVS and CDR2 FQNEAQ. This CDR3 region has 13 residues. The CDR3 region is CATRDASNQPQHF.

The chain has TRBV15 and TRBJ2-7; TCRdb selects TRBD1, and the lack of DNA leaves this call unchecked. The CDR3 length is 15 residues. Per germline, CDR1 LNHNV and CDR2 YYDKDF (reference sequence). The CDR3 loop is CATSRDLQGAGEQYF. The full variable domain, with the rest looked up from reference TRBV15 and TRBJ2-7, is DAMVIQNPRYQVTQFGKPVTLSCSQTLNHNVMYWYQQKSSQAPKLLFHYYDKDFNNEADTPDNFQSRRPNTSFCFLDIRSPGLGDTAMYLCATSRDLQGAGEQYFGPGTRLTVT.

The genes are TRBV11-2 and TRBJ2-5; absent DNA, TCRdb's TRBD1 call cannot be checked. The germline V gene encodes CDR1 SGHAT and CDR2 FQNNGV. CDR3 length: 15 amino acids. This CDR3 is CASSLLDRGQETQYF.

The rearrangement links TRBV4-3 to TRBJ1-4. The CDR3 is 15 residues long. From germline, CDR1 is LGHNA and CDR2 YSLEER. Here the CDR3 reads CASSQYISSNEKLFF.

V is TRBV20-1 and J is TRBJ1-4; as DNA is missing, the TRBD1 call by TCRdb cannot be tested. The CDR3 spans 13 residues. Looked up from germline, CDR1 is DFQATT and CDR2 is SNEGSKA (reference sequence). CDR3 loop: CSATPPQVEKLFF.

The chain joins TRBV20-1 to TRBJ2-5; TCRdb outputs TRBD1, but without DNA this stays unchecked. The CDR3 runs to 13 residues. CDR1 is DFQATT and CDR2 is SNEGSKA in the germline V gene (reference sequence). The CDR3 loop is CSARQTGIGTQYF.

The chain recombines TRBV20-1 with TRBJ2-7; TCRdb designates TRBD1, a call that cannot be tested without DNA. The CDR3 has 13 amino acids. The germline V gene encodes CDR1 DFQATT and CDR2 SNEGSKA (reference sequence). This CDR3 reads CSGGATRNYEQYF.

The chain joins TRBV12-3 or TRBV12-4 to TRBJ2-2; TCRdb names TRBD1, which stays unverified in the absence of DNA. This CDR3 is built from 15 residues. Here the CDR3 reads CASSHDRGGTGELFF.

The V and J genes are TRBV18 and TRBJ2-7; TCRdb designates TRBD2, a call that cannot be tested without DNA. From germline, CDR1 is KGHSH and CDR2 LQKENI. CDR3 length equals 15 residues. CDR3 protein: CASSPSSGGVYEQYF.

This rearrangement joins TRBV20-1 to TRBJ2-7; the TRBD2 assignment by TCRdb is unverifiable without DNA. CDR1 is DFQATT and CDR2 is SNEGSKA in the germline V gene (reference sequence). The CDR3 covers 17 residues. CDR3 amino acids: CSAITSVDNLHSYEQYF.

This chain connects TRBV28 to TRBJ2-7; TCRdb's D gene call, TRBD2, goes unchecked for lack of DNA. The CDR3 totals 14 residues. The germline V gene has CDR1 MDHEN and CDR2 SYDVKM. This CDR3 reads CASSWGLLPYEQYF.

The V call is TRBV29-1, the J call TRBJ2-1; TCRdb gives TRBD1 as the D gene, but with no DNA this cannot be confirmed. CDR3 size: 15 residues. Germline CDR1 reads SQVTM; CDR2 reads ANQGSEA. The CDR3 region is CSVVSGDSSYNEQFF.

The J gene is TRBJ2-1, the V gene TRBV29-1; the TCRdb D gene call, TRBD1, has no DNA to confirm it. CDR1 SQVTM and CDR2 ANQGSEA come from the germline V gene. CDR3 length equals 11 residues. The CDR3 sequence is CSADRGYEQFF.

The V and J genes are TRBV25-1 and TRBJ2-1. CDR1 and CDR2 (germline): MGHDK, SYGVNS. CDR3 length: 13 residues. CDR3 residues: CASSEGVLDEQFF.

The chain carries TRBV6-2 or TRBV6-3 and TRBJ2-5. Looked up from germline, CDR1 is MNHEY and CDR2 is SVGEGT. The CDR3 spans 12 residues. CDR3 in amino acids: CASTPQGETQYF.